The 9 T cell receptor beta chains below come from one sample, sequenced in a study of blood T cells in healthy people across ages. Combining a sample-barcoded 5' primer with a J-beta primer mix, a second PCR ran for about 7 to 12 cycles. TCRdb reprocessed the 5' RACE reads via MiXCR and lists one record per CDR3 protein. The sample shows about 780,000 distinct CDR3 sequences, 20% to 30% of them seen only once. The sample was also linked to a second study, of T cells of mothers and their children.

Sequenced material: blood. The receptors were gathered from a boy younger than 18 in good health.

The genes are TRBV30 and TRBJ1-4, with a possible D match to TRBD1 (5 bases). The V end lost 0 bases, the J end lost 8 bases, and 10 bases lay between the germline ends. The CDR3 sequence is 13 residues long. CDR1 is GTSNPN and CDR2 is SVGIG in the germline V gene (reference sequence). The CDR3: CAWSVLRGEKLFF. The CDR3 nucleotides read TGTGCCTGGAGTGTACTCCGGGGGGAAAAACTGTTTTTT.

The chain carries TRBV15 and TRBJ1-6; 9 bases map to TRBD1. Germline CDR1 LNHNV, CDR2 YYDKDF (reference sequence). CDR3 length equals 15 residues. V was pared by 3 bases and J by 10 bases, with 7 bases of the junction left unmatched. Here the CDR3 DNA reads TGTGCCACCAGCAGCGAAGGGACAGGGAGATCACCCCTCCACTTT. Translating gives CATSSEGTGRSPLHF.

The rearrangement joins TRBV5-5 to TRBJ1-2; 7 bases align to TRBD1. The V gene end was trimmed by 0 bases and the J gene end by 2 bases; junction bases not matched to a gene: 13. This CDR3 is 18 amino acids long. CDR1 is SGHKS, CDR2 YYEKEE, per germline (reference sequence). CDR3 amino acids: CASSLASGQLTLNYGYTF. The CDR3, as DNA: TGTGCCAGCAGCTTGGCCTCGGGACAGCTTACTTTGAACTATGGCTACACCTTC.

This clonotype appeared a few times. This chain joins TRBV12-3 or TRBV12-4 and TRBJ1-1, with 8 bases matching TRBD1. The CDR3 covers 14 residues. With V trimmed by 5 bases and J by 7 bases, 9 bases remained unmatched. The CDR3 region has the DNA TGTGCCAGCAGTCGCGGGACAGGCGGCCGTGAAGCTTTCTTT. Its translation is CASSRGTGGREAFF.

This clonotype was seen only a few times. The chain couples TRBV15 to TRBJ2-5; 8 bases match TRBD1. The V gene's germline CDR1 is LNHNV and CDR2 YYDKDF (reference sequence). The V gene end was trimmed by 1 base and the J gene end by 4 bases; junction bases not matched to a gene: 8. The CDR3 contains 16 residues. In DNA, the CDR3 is TGTGCCACCAGCAGAGCCATTGGGACAGGAGGAGAGACCCAGTACTTC. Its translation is CATSRAIGTGGETQYF.

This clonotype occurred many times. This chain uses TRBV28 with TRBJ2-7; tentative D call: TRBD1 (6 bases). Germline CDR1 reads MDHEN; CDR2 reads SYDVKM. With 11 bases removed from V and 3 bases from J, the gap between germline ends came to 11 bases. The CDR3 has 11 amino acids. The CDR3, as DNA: TGTGCCTCTCGGACAGTCTACGAGCAGTACTTC. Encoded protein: CASRTVYEQYF. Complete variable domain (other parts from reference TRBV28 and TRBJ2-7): DVKVTQSSRYLVKRTGEKVFLECVQDMDHENMFWYRQDPGLGLRLIYFSYDVKMKEKGDIPEGYSVSREKKERFSLILESASTNQTSMYLCASRTVYEQYFGPGTRLTVT.

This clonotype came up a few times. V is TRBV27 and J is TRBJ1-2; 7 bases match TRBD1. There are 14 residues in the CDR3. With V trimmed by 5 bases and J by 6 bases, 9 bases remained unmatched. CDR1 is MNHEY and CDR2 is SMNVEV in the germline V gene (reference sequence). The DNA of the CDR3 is TGTGCCAGCAGTCCGACAGGGCCTACCGATGGCTACACCTTC. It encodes CASSPTGPTDGYTF.

The CDR3 here is CASSRGSELFF. The DNA of the CDR3 is TGTGCCAGCAGCCGTGGGTCAGAACTGTTTTTT. The chain uses TRBV6-6 and TRBJ1-4; the D is unclear. The CDR3 extends over 11 amino acids. Germline CDR1 MNHNY, CDR2 SVGAGI (reference sequence). With 6 bases removed from V and 12 bases from J, the gap between germline ends came to 11 bases.

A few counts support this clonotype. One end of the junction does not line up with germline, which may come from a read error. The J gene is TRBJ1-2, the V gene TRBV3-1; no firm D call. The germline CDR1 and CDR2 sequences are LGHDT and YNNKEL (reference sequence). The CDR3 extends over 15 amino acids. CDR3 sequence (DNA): TGTGCCAGCAGCCAAGAGCCTCGGGTTAACTGTGGCTACACCTTC. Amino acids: CASSQEPRVNCGYTF.